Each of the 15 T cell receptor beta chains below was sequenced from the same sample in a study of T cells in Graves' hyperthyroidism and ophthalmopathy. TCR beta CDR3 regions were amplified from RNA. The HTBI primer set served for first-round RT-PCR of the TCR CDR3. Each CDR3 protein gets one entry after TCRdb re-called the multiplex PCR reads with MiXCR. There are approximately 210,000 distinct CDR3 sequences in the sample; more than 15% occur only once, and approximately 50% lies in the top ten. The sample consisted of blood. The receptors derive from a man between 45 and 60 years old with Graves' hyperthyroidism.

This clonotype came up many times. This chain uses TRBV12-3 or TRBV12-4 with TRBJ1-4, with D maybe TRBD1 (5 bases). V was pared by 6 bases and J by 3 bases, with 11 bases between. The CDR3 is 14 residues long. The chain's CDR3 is CASRRQRPNEKLFF. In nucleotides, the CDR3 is TGTGCCAGCAGGCGACAGAGACCTAATGAAAAACTGTTTTTT.

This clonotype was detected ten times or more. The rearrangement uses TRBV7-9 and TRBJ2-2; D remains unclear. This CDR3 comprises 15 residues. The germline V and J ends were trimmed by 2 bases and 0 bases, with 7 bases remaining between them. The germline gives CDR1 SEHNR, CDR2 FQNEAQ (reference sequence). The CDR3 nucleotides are TGTGCCAGCAGCTTACTTGCAGCGAACACCGGGGAGCTGTTTTTT. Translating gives CASSLLAANTGELFF.

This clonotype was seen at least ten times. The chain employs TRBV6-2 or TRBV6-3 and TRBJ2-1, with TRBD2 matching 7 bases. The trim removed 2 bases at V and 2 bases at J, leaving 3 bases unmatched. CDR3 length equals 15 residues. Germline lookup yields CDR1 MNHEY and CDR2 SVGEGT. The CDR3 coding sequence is TGTGCCAGCAGTTACGGACTAGGCCCCTACAATGAGCAGTTCTTC. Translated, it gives CASSYGLGPYNEQFF.

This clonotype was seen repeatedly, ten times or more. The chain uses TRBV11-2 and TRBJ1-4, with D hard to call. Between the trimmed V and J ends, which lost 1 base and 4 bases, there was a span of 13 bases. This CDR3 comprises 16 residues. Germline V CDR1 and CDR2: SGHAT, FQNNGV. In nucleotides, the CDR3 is TGTGCCAGCAGCTTAGTAGGCCGGCAAGATAATGAAAAACTGTTTTTT. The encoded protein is CASSLVGRQDNEKLFF.

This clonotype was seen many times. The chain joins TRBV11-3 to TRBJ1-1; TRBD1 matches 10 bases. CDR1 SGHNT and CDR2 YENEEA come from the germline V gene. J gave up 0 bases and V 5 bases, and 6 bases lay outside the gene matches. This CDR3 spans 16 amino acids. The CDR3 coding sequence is TGTGCCAGCAGCACTCGACAGGGGGCCATGAACACTGAAGCTTTCTTT. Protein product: CASSTRQGAMNTEAFF.

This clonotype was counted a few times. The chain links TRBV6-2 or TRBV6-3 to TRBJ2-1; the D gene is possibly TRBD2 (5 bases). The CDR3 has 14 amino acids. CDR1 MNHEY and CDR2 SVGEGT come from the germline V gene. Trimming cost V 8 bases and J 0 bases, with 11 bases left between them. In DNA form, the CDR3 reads TGTGCCAGCGTAGCGCTCAGCTCCTACAATGAGCAGTTCTTC. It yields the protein CASVALSSYNEQFF.

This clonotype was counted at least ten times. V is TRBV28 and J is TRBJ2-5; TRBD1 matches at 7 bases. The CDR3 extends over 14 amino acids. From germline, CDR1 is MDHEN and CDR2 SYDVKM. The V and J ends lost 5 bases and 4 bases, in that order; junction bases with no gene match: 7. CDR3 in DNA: TGTGCCAGCAGTCCGAACGACAGGGTAGAGACCCAGTACTTC. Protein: CASSPNDRVETQYF.

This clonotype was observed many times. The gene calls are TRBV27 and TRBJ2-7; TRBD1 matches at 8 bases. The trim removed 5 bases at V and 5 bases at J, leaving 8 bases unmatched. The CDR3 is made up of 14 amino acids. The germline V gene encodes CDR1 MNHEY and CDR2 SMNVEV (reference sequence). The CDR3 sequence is CASSPQGALNEQYF. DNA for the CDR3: TGTGCCAGCAGTCCCCAGGGGGCGCTCAACGAGCAGTACTTC.

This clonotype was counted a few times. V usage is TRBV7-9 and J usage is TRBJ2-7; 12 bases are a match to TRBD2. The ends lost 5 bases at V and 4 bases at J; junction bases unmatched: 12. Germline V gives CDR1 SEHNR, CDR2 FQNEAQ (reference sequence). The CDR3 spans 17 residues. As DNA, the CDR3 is TGTGCCAGCAGCCCTGCTAGCGGGAGGGCCGGTACGTACGAGCAGTACTTC. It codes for CASSPASGRAGTYEQYF.

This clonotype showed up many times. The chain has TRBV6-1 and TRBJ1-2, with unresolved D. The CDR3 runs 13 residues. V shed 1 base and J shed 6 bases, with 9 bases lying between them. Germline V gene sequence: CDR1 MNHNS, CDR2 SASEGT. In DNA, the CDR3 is TGTGCCAGCAGTGAAGGGCAGGATCATGGCTACACCTTC. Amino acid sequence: CASSEGQDHGYTF.

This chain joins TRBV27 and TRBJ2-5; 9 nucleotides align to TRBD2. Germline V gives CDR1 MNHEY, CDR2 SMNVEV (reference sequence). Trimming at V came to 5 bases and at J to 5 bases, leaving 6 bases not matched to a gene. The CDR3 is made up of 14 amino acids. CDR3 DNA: TGTGCCAGCAGTCTTAGCGGGAGAGCTGAGACCCAGTACTTC. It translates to CASSLSGRAETQYF.

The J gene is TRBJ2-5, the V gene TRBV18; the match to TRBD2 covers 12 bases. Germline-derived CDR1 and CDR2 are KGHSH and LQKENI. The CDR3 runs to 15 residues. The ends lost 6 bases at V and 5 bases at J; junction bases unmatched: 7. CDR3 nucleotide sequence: TGTGCCAGCTCGCTGACTAGCGGGAGACGGGAGACCCAGTACTTC. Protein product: CASSLTSGRRETQYF. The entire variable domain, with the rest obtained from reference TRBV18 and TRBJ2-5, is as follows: NAGVMQNPRHLVRRRGQEARLRCSPMKGHSHVYWYRQLPEEGLKFMVYLQKENIIDESGMPKERFSAEFPKEGPSILRIQQVVRGDSAAYFCASSLTSGRRETQYFGPGTRLLVL.

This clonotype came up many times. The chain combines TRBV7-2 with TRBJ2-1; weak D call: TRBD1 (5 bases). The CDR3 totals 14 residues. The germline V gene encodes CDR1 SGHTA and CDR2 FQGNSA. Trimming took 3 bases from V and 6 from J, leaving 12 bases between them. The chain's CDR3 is CASSLSARANEQFF. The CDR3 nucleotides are TGTGCCAGCAGCTTGTCCGCCAGGGCCAATGAGCAGTTCTTC.

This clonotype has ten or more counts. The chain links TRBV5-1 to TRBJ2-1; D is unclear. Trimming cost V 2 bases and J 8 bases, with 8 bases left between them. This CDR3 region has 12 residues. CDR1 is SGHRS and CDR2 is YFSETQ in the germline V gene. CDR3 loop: CASSFTPYEQFF. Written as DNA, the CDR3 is TGCGCCAGCAGCTTTACCCCCTATGAGCAGTTCTTC.

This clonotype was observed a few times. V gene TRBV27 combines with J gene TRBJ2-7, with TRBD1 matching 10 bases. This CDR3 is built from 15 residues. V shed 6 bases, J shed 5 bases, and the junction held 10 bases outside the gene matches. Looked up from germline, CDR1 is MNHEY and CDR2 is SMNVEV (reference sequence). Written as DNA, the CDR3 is TGTGCCAGCAGCACAGTCCGGGACAGGGGCCACGAGCAGTACTTC. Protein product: CASSTVRDRGHEQYF.